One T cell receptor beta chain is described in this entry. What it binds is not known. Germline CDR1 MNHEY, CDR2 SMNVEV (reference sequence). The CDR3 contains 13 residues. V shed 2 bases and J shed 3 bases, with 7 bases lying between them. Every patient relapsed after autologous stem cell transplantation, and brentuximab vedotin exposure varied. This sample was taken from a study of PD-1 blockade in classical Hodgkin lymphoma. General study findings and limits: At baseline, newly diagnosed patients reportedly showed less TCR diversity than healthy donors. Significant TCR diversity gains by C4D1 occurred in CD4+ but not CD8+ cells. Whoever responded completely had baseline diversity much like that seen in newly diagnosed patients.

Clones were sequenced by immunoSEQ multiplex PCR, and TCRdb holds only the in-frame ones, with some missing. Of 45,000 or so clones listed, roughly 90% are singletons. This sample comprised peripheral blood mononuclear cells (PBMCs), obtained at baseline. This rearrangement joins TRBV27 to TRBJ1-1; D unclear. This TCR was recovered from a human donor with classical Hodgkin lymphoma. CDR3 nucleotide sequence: TGTGCCAGCAGTTTAGTGTTTGACACTGAAGCTTTCTTT. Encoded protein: CASSLVFDTEAFF.